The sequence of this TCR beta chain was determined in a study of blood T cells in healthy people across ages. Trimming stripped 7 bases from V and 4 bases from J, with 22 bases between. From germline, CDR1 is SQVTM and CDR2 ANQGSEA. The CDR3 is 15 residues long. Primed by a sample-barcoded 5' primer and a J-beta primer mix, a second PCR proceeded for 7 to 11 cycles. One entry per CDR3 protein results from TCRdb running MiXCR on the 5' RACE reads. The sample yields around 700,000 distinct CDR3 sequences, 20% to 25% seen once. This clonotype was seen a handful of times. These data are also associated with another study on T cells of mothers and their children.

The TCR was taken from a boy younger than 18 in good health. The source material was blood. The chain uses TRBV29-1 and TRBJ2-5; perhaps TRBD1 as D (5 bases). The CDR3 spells CSAETSGWGRETQYF. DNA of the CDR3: TGCAGCGCTGAGACGTCAGGGTGGGGTCGAGAGACCCAGTACTTC.